These 29 T cell receptor beta chains originate from one sample sequenced in a study of T cells after yellow fever vaccination. TCRdb analysed the 5' RACE reads with MiXCR anew, one entry per CDR3 protein. The sample yields 200,000 to 300,000 distinct CDR3 sequences, roughly 13% seen once. The sample here was CD4+ T cells sorted from PBMCs, taken 45 days after the yellow fever booster vaccination. The receptors derive from a man aged 25-40 years who received the YFV17D yellow fever vaccine.

This chain joins TRBV21-1 and TRBJ2-1; the table gives TRBD1 as D, unverified against the DNA. TRBV21-1 is termed a pseudogene. CDR3 length: 14 residues. The CDR3 DNA sequence: TGTGCCAGCAGCCCAGGGACAGGGGTGATTGAGCAGTTCTTC. Translation gives CASSPGTGVIEQFF.

This rearrangement joins TRBV20-1 to TRBJ1-1, with TRBD1 as a possible D gene (6 bases). Germline lookup yields CDR1 DFQATT and CDR2 SNEGSKA (reference sequence). The CDR3 has 14 residues. V was cut by 5 bases and J by 5 bases, with 18 bases left in between. CDR3 sequence: CSAGGGGAITEAFF. In DNA form, the CDR3 reads TGCAGTGCTGGAGGTGGGGGGGCGATAACTGAAGCTTTCTTT.

This clonotype appeared a few times. The chain combines TRBV7-9 with TRBJ2-2, with D maybe TRBD2 (5 bases). V lost 5 bases and J 4 bases, leaving 23 bases between the germline ends. Germline CDR1 is SEHNR and CDR2 is FQNEAQ (reference sequence). This CDR3 has 18 amino acids. This chain's CDR3 is CASSPALLEWAATGELFF. Written as DNA, the CDR3 is TGTGCCAGCAGCCCGGCCCTACTAGAGTGGGCGGCCACCGGGGAGCTGTTTTTT.

The table lists this clonotype with a count of one. Without the conserved terminal phenylalanine or tryptophan, this CDR3 likely stems from a read error. The chain joins TRBV20-1 to TRBJ1-1; 7 bases agree with TRBD1. There are 13 residues in the CDR3. V trimming: 1 base; J trimming: 3 bases; junction bases outside the gene matches: 2. CDR1 is DFQATT, CDR2 SNEGSKA, per germline (reference sequence). The CDR3 is CSARAGGYTEAFL. CDR3 DNA: TGCAGTGCTAGAGCAGGGGGGTACACTGAAGCTTTCCTT.

This clonotype was seen a few times. The chain is built from TRBV5-1 and TRBJ2-1; 12 bases align to TRBD2. This CDR3 has 16 residues. The junction had 12 bases not matched to a gene; V was cut back by 7 bases and J by 7 bases. Looked up from germline, CDR1 is SGHRS and CDR2 is YFSETQ. CDR3: CASSPMTSGSGNEQFF. The CDR3 DNA reads TGCGCCAGCTCCCCGATGACTAGCGGGAGTGGGAATGAGCAGTTCTTC.

The V and J genes are TRBV5-1 and TRBJ2-5; perhaps TRBD2 as D (5 bases). Germline loops: CDR1 SGHRS, CDR2 YFSETQ. The CDR3 has 14 amino acids. The V end lost 5 bases, the J end lost 2 bases, and 13 bases lay between the germline ends. CDR3 in amino acids: CASREGTVQETQYF. The CDR3 DNA reads TGCGCCAGCAGAGAGGGCACAGTGCAAGAGACCCAGTACTTC.

This clonotype was recorded once. The junction departs from the called germline gene at one end, perhaps through a read error. V is TRBV10-3 and J is TRBJ2-1; no firm D call. Germline V lookup: CDR1 ENHRY, CDR2 SYGVKD. The CDR3 runs 12 residues. The CDR3 DNA reads TGTGCCACCTCCTATGAGGCAAATGATCAGTTCTTC. Translated, it gives CATSYEANDQFF.

The gene calls are TRBV15 and TRBJ2-7; 12 bases fit TRBD1. The CDR3 sequence is 16 residues long. Trimming cost V 4 bases and J 8 bases; bases outside gene matches: 12. CDR1 is LNHNV, CDR2 YYDKDF, per germline (reference sequence). CDR3 nucleotides: TGTGCCACCAGCAAAATGACTAACCGGGACAGGGGGCAGCAGTACTTC. Encoded protein: CATSKMTNRDRGQQYF.

This clonotype has a handful of counts. The CDR3 DNA is TGTGCCAGCAGCTTAGGACTAGCGGGAGGATACTCCTACGAGCAGTACTTC. Translated, it gives CASSLGLAGGYSYEQYF. J is TRBJ2-7 and V is TRBV7-6; 13 nucleotides match TRBD2. This CDR3 spans 17 amino acids. With 1 base clipped from V and 0 bases from J, the junction kept 3 bases outside the gene matches. Germline loops: CDR1 SGHVS, CDR2 FNYEAQ.

The rearrangement joins TRBV5-1 to TRBJ2-5, with TRBD2 identical over 10 bases. The V segment lost 4 bases and the J segment 0 bases; nucleotides outside the gene matches: 6. The CDR3 spans 16 residues. Germline loops: CDR1 SGHRS, CDR2 YFSETQ. The CDR3 spells CASSPGTSANQETQYF. DNA of the CDR3: TGCGCCAGCAGCCCGGGGACTAGCGCAAACCAAGAGACCCAGTACTTC.

This clonotype was observed a handful of times. The rearrangement links TRBV29-1 to TRBJ2-2; D tentatively fits TRBD1 or TRBD2 (5 bases each). This CDR3 contains 14 residues. Germline V CDR1 and CDR2: SQVTM, ANQGSEA. Between the trimmed V and J ends, which lost 2 bases and 0 bases, there was a span of 7 bases. CDR3 protein: CSVERGANTGELFF. CDR3 coding DNA: TGCAGCGTTGAACGAGGGGCGAACACCGGGGAGCTGTTTTTT.

This clonotype appeared many times. The rearrangement joins TRBV29-1 to TRBJ2-5; TRBD1 agrees at 8 bases. CDR1 is SQVTM and CDR2 is ANQGSEA in the germline V gene. V shed 1 base and J 6 bases; nucleotides not matched to a gene: 4. This CDR3 spans 13 amino acids. The CDR3 region is CSVEGTGWKTQYF. Here the CDR3 DNA reads TGCAGCGTTGAAGGGACAGGGTGGAAGACCCAGTACTTC.

This chain links TRBV12-3 or TRBV12-4 with TRBJ1-5, with 10 bases matching TRBD1. The junction had 1 base not matched to a gene; V was cut back by 8 bases and J by 6 bases. CDR3 length: 12 residues. In DNA, the CDR3 is TGTGCCAGCGACAGGGGGCCTCAGCCCCAGCATTTT. It specifies CASDRGPQPQHF.

The V call is TRBV19, the J call TRBJ1-2; D not resolved. V lost 3 bases and J 4 bases, leaving 12 bases between the germline ends. The length of the CDR3 is 14 residues. CDR1 and CDR2 (germline): LNHDA, SQIVND (reference sequence). CDR3 protein: CASSILDAIYGYTF. The CDR3 DNA reads TGTGCCAGTAGTATCTTGGACGCCATCTATGGCTACACCTTC.

The rearrangement uses TRBV5-1 and TRBJ2-5; 7 bases agree with TRBD2. With V trimmed by 2 bases and J by 5 bases, 12 bases remained unmatched. CDR1 and CDR2 from the germline V gene are SGHRS and YFSETQ. CDR3 length: 16 amino acids. The CDR3 is CASSFGRGGPSETQYF. CDR3 sequence (DNA): TGCGCCAGCAGCTTTGGCCGGGGAGGGCCTTCGGAGACCCAGTACTTC.

In this sample, this clonotype turned up a few times. Here the CDR3 DNA reads TGTGCCAGCAGTTTATCGAGGGGGACCACCAGCTCCTACGAGCAGTACTTC. Its protein product is CASSLSRGTTSSYEQYF. The V and J genes are TRBV27 and TRBJ2-7; tentative D call: TRBD1 (6 bases). CDR3 length: 17 residues. V gave up 0 bases and J gave up 0 bases, with 15 bases separating them. Germline CDR1 is MNHEY and CDR2 is SMNVEV (reference sequence).

In this sample, this clonotype turned up a few times. V and J are TRBV6-2 or TRBV6-3 and TRBJ2-1, with D maybe TRBD2 (5 bases). V was trimmed by 5 bases and J by 0 bases, leaving 11 bases between them. Germline lookup yields CDR1 MNHEY and CDR2 SVGEGT. This CDR3 comprises 15 residues. The CDR3, as DNA: TGTGCCAGCAGTAAGAGGGCGAGCTCCTACAATGAGCAGTTCTTC. Translation: CASSKRASSYNEQFF.

This clonotype was seen only a few times. The V gene is TRBV5-1, the J gene TRBJ1-6, with 7 bases matching TRBD1. The CDR3 runs 16 residues. V shed 4 bases, J shed 5 bases, and the junction held 9 bases outside the gene matches. Germline CDR1 is SGHRS and CDR2 is YFSETQ. CDR3 region: CASSPDTTGNNSPLHF. The CDR3, as DNA: TGCGCCAGCAGCCCGGACACGACAGGGAATAATTCACCCCTCCACTTT.

This clonotype turned up a few times. The chain recombines TRBV6-5 with TRBJ2-3; TRBD1 is a possible D gene (6 bases). The V and J ends lost 2 bases and 8 bases respectively, with 11 bases between them. This CDR3 is 13 amino acids long. Germline loops: CDR1 MNHEY, CDR2 SVGAGI. The CDR3 nucleotides are TGTGCCAGCAGTTACGTAAAACAGGGTACGCAGTATTTT. Protein: CASSYVKQGTQYF.

The V and J genes are TRBV11-2 and TRBJ2-1; D not resolved. Deletions cut 3 bases from V and 8 bases from J, with 8 bases between. Germline V gives CDR1 SGHAT, CDR2 FQNNGV. This CDR3 region has 12 residues. The CDR3 DNA is TGTGCCAGCAGCTTGCTATCCCATGAGCAGTTCTTC. Its protein is CASSLLSHEQFF.

The chain carries TRBV5-6 and TRBJ2-6; 8 bases line up with TRBD1. Germline-derived CDR1 and CDR2 are SGHDT and YYEEEE. The CDR3 runs to 18 residues. Losses at the gene ends were 2 bases for V and 0 bases for J; bases not matched to a gene: 7. The CDR3: CASSLSGQVYSGANVLTF. The DNA of the CDR3 is TGTGCCAGCAGCTTATCGGGACAGGTCTACTCTGGGGCCAACGTCCTGACTTTC.

This clonotype appeared a few times. This rearrangement joins TRBV4-3 to TRBJ2-7; D possibly corresponds to TRBD2 (6 bases). The germline V and J ends were trimmed by 0 bases and 2 bases, with 17 bases remaining between them. The CDR3 is 17 amino acids. CDR1 LGHNA and CDR2 YSLEER come from the germline V gene. The CDR3 spells CASSQDPISGGPYEQYF. CDR3 coding DNA: TGCGCCAGCAGCCAAGACCCGATATCCGGGGGACCCTACGAGCAGTACTTC.

In DNA form, the CDR3 reads TGCGCCAGCAGCTTAGCGGGAACTTACGGGGAGCAGTACTTC. Amino acids: CASSLAGTYGEQYF. This chain links TRBV5-1 with TRBJ2-7, with 7 bases that match TRBD2. The ends lost 2 bases at V and 7 bases at J; junction bases unmatched: 9. Per the germline V gene, CDR1 is SGHRS and CDR2 is YFSETQ. The CDR3 totals 14 residues.

Of note for this clonotype: A much larger clonotype is one base distant, so this may be a read error. This chain connects TRBV4-3 to TRBJ2-1, with 10 bases aligning to TRBD2. The CDR3 loop spans 16 amino acids. Germline V gives CDR1 LGHNA, CDR2 YSLEER. In nucleotides, the CDR3 is TGCGGCAGCAGCCAAGCCTTGGGACTAGCGTATGGTGAGCAGTTCTTC. Its translation is CGSSQALGLAYGEQFF.

This clonotype was detected ten times or more. The rearrangement links TRBV7-8 to TRBJ2-3; 11 bases map to TRBD2. The CDR3 totals 16 residues. J was trimmed by 7 bases and V by 8 bases; bases with no gene match: 14. Germline CDR1 and CDR2: SGHVS and FQNEAQ. CDR3 nucleotide sequence: TGTGCCAGCGACCCAGCGGTAGCGGGAGGGCCGTATACGCAGTATTTT. It specifies CASDPAVAGGPYTQYF.

This clonotype was detected only a few times. The chain employs TRBV7-2 and TRBJ2-7, with a tentative D call TRBD2 (6 bases). The ends were cut back, 5 bases at V and 0 bases at J, with 14 bases in the middle. Per the germline V gene, CDR1 is SGHTA and CDR2 is FQGNSA. There are 15 residues in the CDR3. The CDR3 protein is CASSLSSVSSYEQYF. The CDR3 coding sequence is TGTGCCAGCAGCCTCTCTAGCGTTAGCTCCTACGAGCAGTACTTC.

J is TRBJ2-5 and V is TRBV29-1; 7 nucleotides agree with TRBD1. CDR3 length equals 14 residues. The germline CDR1 and CDR2 sequences are SQVTM and ANQGSEA. J lost 2 bases, V lost 1 base, and 4 bases had no gene match. The CDR3 protein is CSVEGGTAQETQYF. The CDR3 DNA reads TGCAGCGTTGAAGGAGGGACAGCTCAAGAGACCCAGTACTTC. Variable domain in full (rest from reference TRBV29-1 and TRBJ2-5): SAVISQKPSRDICQRGTSLTIQCQVDSQVTMMFWYRQQPGQSLTLIATANQGSEATYESGFVIDKFPISRPNLTFSTLTVSNMSPEDSSIYLCSVEGGTAQETQYFGPGTRLLVL.

This clonotype has a count of ten or more. This chain uses TRBV27 with TRBJ1-1, with 7 nucleotides matching TRBD1. The CDR3 spans 17 residues. V lost 5 bases to trimming and J lost 6 bases; unmatched junction nucleotides: 18. The V gene's germline CDR1 is MNHEY and CDR2 SMNVEV (reference sequence). CDR3 amino acids: CASSRYQATGTFAEAFF. For the CDR3, the DNA is TGTGCCAGCAGTAGGTACCAAGCGACAGGGACCTTTGCTGAAGCTTTCTTT.

The chain joins TRBV6-5 to TRBJ1-2; D perhaps matches TRBD1 (6 bases). CDR3 length: 15 amino acids. With 4 bases removed from V and 3 bases from J, the gap between germline ends came to 15 bases. Germline V lookup: CDR1 MNHEY, CDR2 SVGAGI. The CDR3 DNA sequence: TGTGCCAGCAGTTTCACGGGGGCTGGGGACTATGGCTACACCTTC. It translates to CASSFTGAGDYGYTF.